Below, 14 T cell receptor beta chains from the same sample are listed, as sequenced in a study of T cells in localized non-small cell lung cancer. Data came from immunoSEQ multiplex PCR; TCRdb stores just in-frame clones and leaves some out. This sample has under 10,000 clones; about 94% occur once, and the top ten carry under 3%. The sample here was peripheral blood, taken before any cancer treatment. Every receptor here comes from a woman aged 35 to 70 with stage I lung adenocarcinoma.

As regards this clone: The sample has other DNA sequences that encode this CDR3 too. The chain recombines TRBV6-1 with TRBJ1-5, with 9 positions matching TRBD1. The CDR3 totals 14 residues. Losses at the gene ends were 3 bases for V and 6 bases for J; bases not matched to a gene: 3. From germline, CDR1 is MNHNS and CDR2 SASEGT. CDR3: CASSEGQGSQPQHF. The CDR3 DNA is TGTGCCAGCAGTGAGGGACAGGGAAGTCAGCCCCAGCATTTT.

The chain uses TRBV6-5 and TRBJ2-5; 10 positions match TRBD1. Trimming took 2 bases from V and 5 from J; bases not matched to a gene: 8. Germline V gene sequence: CDR1 MNHEY, CDR2 SVGAGI. The CDR3 has 16 residues. CDR3 bases: TGTGCCAGCAGTTACCTCGGACAGGGGGTTGGTGAGACCCAGTACTTC. Amino acid sequence: CASSYLGQGVGETQYF.

This clone has just one count. The chain links TRBV23-1 to TRBJ1-6, with 8 bases aligning to TRBD1. TRBV23-1 is identified as an open reading frame with a role that is uncertain. CDR3 size: 19 residues. J lost 5 bases, V lost 0 bases, and 12 bases had no gene match. The CDR3 sequence: CASSQSGQGSPPDNSPLHF. In DNA form, the CDR3 reads TGCGCCAGCAGTCAATCCGGACAGGGATCCCCTCCTGATAATTCACCCCTCCACTTT.

The rearrangement links TRBV4-2 to TRBJ2-2; D might be TRBD1 or TRBD2, each matching 5 bases. The CDR3 runs to 14 residues. CDR1 is LGHNA and CDR2 is YNFKEQ in the germline V gene. Trimming removed 0 bases from V and 5 bases from J, with 7 bases in between. The CDR3 coding sequence is TGTGCCAGCAGCCAAGATTGGGGGACCGGGGAGCTGTTTTTT. Its protein is CASSQDWGTGELFF.

This clone was detected once. The V call is TRBV5-1, the J call TRBJ1-5; D might be TRBD1 (5 bases). Germline-derived CDR1 and CDR2 are SGHRS and YFSETQ. The CDR3 runs 14 residues. The ends were cut back, 3 bases at V and 4 bases at J, with 11 bases in the middle. The chain's CDR3 is CASSYGEGNQPQHF. The CDR3 DNA sequence: TGCGCCAGCAGCTACGGAGAGGGGAATCAGCCCCAGCATTTT.

This clone was found once. V usage is TRBV7-3 and J usage is TRBJ2-3; no clear D gene. Germline CDR1 and CDR2: SGHTA and FQGTGA. With 4 bases removed from V and 4 bases from J, the gap between germline ends came to 12 bases. This CDR3 comprises 14 residues. The CDR3 protein is CASSSIPGADTQYF. The CDR3 DNA reads TGTGCCAGCAGCTCAATCCCTGGGGCAGATACGCAGTATTTT.

This chain joins TRBV29-1 and TRBJ2-7; perhaps TRBD1 as D (5 bases). V shed 5 bases and J shed 3 bases, with 8 bases lying between them. Germline CDR1 reads SQVTM; CDR2 reads ANQGSEA. This CDR3 region has 11 residues. In nucleotides, the CDR3 is TGCAGCGTTTCCCAGGGCTACGAGCAGTACTTC. It translates to CSVSQGYEQYF.

The gene calls are TRBV30 and TRBJ1-3, with D possibly matching TRBD1 (6 bases). This CDR3 is built from 13 residues. V was shortened by 2 bases and J by 3 bases, with 8 bases between the two germline ends. CDR1 and CDR2 from the germline V gene are GTSNPN and SVGIG (reference sequence). CDR3 loop: CAWSQGNGNTIYF. In nucleotides, the CDR3 is TGTGCCTGGAGTCAGGGGAATGGAAACACCATATATTTT.

The rearrangement links TRBV11-2 to TRBJ2-5, with 7 bases that match TRBD1. The better agreement between TRBJ2-7 and the DNA end casts doubt on the J call. Germline assignment: CDR1 SGHAT and CDR2 FQNNGV. The CDR3 has 14 amino acids. The CDR3 sequence is CASSFGTATYEQYF. The CDR3, as DNA: TGTGCCAGCAGCTTCGGGACAGCAACCTACGAGCAGTACTTC.

The V and J genes are TRBV9 and TRBJ1-2; tentative D call: TRBD1 (5 bases). V dropped 0 bases and J dropped 3 bases, with 12 bases sitting between them. Germline lookup yields CDR1 SGDLS and CDR2 YYNGEE. The CDR3 runs 15 residues. This chain's CDR3 is CASSVAPGDDYGYTF. The CDR3 DNA reads TGTGCCAGCAGCGTAGCCCCGGGGGACGACTATGGCTACACCTTC.

The J gene is TRBJ2-1, the V gene TRBV29-1, with D maybe TRBD2 (7 bases). The V gene lost 0 bases and the J gene lost 7 bases, with 13 bases spanning the gap. This CDR3 has 14 amino acids. CDR1 is SQVTM, CDR2 ANQGSEA, per germline. CDR3 in amino acids: CSVEDLGGLNEQFF. CDR3 DNA sequence: TGCAGCGTTGAAGATCTGGGGGGGCTGAATGAGCAGTTCTTC.

The chain couples TRBV28 to TRBJ2-4, with TRBD1 matching over 7 bases. Germline CDR1 and CDR2: MDHEN and SYDVKM. This CDR3 is 17 amino acids long. Trimming removed 6 bases from V and 1 base from J; junction bases left unmatched: 12. The CDR3 DNA reads as TGTGCCAGCAGCCCTAGGGGGCAGGGGGAGGCCAAAAACATTCAGTACTTC. Residues: CASSPRGQGEAKNIQYF.

This rearrangement joins TRBV15 to TRBJ1-5; D possibly corresponds to TRBD1 (5 bases). The CDR3 length is 18 residues. The V gene lost 0 bases and the J gene lost 0 bases, with 15 bases spanning the gap. Germline-derived CDR1 and CDR2 are LNHNV and YYDKDF (reference sequence). The CDR3 loop reads CATSRDPGRSYSNQPQHF. DNA for the CDR3: TGTGCCACCAGCAGAGATCCGGGACGGTCATATAGCAATCAGCCCCAGCATTTT.

This chain joins TRBV27 and TRBJ2-1, with 7 bases fitting TRBD2. The CDR3 spans 14 residues. Germline loops: CDR1 MNHEY, CDR2 SMNVEV (reference sequence). V trimming: 6 bases; J trimming: 2 bases; junction bases outside the gene matches: 4. CDR3 in DNA: TGTGCCAGCAGGAACCGGGGGGCCTACAATGAGCAGTTCTTC. Its protein product is CASRNRGAYNEQFF.